This T cell receptor beta chain was captured by sequencing in a study of CD8 T cells in Susac syndrome. V was pared by 6 bases and J by 2 bases, with 9 bases of the junction left unmatched. In germline, CDR1 is DFQATT, CDR2 SNEGSKA (reference sequence). This CDR3 region has 15 residues. When the RNA was reverse transcribed, random hexamers were used with an input of about 0.5 to 1 ug. TCRdb reprocessed the immunoSEQ multiplex PCR reads with MiXCR, giving one entry per CDR3 protein. The table has 110,000 or so distinct CDR3 sequences, approximately 91% seen once. This clonotype was observed once. Sequencing input: CD4+ T cells from PBMCs. The rearrangement joins TRBV20-1 to TRBJ2-7, with 11 bases matching TRBD2. The clonotype was recovered from a human donor in good health. As DNA, the CDR3 is TGCAGTGCCCAGAAAGTTAGCGGGGGGGCCTACGAGCAGTACTTC. Translated: CSAQKVSGGAYEQYF.